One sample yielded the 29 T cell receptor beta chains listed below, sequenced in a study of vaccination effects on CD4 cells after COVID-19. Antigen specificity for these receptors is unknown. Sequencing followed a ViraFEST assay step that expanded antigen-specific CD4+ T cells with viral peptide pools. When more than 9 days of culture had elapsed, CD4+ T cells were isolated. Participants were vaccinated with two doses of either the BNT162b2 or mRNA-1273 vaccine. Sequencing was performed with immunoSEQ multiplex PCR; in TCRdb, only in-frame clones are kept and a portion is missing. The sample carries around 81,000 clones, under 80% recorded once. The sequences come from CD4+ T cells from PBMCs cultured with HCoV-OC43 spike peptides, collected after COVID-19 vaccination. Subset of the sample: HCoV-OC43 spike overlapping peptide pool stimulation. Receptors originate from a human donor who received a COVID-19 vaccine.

In DNA, the CDR3 is TGTGCCAGCAGTTTAAACAGAAACACCGGGGAGCTGTTTTTT. This gives the protein CASSLNRNTGELFF. V and J are TRBV27 and TRBJ2-2, with D unclear. The germline V and J ends were trimmed by 2 bases and 2 bases, with 6 bases remaining between them. Germline CDR1 reads MNHEY; CDR2 reads SMNVEV (reference sequence). The CDR3 covers 14 residues.

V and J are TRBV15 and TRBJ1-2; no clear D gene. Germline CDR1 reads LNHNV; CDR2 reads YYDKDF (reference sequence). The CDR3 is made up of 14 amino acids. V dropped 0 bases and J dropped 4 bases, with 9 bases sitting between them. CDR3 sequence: CATSREGRAYGYTF. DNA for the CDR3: TGTGCCACCAGCAGAGAGGGCCGGGCCTATGGCTACACCTTC.

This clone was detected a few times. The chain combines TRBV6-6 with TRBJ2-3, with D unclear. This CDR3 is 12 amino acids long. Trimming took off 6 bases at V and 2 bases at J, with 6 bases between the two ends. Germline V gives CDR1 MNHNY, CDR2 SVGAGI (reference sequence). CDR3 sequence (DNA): TGTGCCAGCAGCCCCGACACAGATACGCAGTATTTT. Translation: CASSPDTDTQYF.

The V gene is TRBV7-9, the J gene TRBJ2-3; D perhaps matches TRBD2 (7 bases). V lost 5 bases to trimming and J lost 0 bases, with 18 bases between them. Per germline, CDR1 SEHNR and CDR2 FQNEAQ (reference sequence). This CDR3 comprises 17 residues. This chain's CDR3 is CASSPKRGGGSTDTQYF. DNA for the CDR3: TGTGCCAGCAGCCCAAAGCGAGGGGGAGGGAGCACAGATACGCAGTATTTT.

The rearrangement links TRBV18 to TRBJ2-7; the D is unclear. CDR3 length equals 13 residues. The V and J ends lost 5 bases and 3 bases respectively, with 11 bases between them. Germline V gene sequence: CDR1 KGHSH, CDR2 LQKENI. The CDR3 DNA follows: TGTGCCAGCTCAAGTACAGAGAACTACGAGCAGTACGTC. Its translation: CASSSTENYEQYV.

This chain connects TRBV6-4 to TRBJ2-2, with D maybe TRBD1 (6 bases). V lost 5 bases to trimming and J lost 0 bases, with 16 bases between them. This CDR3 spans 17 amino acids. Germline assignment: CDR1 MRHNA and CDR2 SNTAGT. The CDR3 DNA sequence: TGTGCCAGCAGTCCATCAATCAACAGGGCGAACACCGGGGAGCTGTTTTTT. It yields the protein CASSPSINRANTGELFF.

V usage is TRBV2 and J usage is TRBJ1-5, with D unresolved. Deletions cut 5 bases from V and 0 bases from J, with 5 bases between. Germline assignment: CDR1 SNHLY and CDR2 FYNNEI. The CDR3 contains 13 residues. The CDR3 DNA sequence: TGTGCCAGCAGTTCTTATAGCAATCAGCCCCAGCATTTT. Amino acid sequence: CASSSYSNQPQHF.

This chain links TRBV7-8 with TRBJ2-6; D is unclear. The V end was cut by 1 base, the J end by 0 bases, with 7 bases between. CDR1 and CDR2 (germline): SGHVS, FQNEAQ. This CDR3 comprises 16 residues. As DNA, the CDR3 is TGTGCCAGCAGCTTAGAAGCGATCTCTGGGGCCAACGTCCTGACTTTC. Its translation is CASSLEAISGANVLTF.

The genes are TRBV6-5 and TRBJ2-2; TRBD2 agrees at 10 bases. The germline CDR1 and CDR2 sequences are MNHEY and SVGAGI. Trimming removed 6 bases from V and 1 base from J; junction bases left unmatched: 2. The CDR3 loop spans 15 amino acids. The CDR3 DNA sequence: TGTGCCAGCAGGCGGACTAGCGGGAACACCGGGGAGCTGTTTTTT. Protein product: CASRRTSGNTGELFF.

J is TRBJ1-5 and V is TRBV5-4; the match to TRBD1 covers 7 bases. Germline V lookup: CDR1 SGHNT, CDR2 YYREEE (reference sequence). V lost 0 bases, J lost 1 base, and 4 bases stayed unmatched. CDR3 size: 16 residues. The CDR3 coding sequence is TGTGCCAGCAGCTTGGGGGGGACAGCCAGCAATCAGCCCCAGCATTTT. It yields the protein CASSLGGTASNQPQHF.

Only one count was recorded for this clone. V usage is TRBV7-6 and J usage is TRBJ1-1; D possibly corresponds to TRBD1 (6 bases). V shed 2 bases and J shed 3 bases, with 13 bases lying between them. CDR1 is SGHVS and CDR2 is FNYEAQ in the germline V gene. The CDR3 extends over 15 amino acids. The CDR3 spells CASSLYGGQDTEAFF. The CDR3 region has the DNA TGTGCCAGCAGCTTATACGGGGGGCAGGACACTGAAGCTTTCTTT.

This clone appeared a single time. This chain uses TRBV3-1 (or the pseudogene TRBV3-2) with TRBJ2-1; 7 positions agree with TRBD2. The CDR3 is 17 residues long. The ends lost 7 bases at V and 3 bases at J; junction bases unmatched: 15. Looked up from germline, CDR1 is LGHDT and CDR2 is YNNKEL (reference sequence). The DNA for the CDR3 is TGTGCCAGCACTAAAGGATGGCGGGGGAACGACTACAATGAGCAGTTCTTC. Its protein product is CASTKGWRGNDYNEQFF.

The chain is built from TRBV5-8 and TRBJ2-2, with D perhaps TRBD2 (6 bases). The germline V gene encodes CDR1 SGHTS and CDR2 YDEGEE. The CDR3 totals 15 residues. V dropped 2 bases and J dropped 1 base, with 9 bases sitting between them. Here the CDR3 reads CASSFGGVNTGELFF. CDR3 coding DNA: TGTGCCAGCAGCTTCGGCGGGGTGAACACCGGGGAGCTGTTTTTT.

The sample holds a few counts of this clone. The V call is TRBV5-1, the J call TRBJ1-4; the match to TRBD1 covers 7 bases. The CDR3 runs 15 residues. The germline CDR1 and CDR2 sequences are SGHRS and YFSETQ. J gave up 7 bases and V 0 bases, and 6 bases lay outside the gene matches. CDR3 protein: CASSLGGGSGEKLFF. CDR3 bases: TGCGCCAGCAGCTTGGGAGGGGGCTCGGGTGAAAAACTGTTTTTT. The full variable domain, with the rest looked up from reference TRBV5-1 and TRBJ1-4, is KAGVTQTPRYLIKTRGQQVTLSCSPISGHRSVSWYQQTPGQGLQFLFEYFSETQRNKGNFPGRFSGRQFSNSRSEMNVSTLELGDSALYLCASSLGGGSGEKLFFGSGTQLSVL.

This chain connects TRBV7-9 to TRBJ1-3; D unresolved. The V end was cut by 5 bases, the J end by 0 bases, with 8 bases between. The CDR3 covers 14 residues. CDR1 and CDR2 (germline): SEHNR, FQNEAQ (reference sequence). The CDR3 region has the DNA TGTGCCAGCAGCCCACAGAGCTCTGGAAACACCATATATTTT. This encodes CASSPQSSGNTIYF. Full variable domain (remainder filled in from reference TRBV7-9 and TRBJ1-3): DTGVSQNPRHKITKRGQNVTFRCDPISEHNRLYWYRQTLGQGPEFLTYFQNEAQLEKSRLLSDRFSAERPKGSFSTLEIQRTEQGDSAMYLCASSPQSSGNTIYFGEGSWLTVV.

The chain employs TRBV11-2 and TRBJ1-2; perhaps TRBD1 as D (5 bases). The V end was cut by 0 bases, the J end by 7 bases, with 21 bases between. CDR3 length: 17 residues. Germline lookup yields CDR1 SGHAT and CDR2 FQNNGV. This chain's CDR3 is CASSLDQWGDFNSGYTF. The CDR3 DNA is TGTGCCAGCAGCTTAGATCAGTGGGGGGACTTTAATTCTGGCTACACCTTC.

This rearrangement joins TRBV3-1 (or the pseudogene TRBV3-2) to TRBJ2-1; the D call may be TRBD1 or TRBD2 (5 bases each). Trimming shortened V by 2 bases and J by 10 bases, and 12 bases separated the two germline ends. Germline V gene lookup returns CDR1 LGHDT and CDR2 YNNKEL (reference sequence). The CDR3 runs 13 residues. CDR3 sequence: CASSQTRDGEQFF. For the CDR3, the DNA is TGTGCCAGCAGCCAAACCCGGGACGGCGAGCAGTTCTTC.

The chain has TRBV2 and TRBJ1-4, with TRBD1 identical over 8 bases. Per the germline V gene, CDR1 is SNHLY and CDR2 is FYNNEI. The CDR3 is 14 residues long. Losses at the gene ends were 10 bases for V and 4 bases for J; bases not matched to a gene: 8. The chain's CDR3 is CAIDGQGHNEKLFF. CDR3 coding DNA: TGTGCCATCGACGGACAGGGACATAATGAAAAACTGTTTTTT. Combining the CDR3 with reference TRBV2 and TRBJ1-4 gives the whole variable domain EPEVTQTPSHQVTQMGQEVILRCVPISNHLYFYWYRQILGQKVEFLVSFYNNEISEKSEIFDDQFSVERPDGSNFTLKIRSTKLEDSAMYFCAIDGQGHNEKLFFGSGTQLSVL.

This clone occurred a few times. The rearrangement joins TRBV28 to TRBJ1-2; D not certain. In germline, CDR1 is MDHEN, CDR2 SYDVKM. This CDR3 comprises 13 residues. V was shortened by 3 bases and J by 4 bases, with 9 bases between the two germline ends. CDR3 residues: CASSFGQPYGYTF. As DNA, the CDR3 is TGTGCCAGCAGTTTCGGTCAGCCCTATGGCTACACCTTC.

The CDR3 here is CASSPKGPDTQYF. The CDR3 nucleotides are TGTGCCAGCAGCCCCAAGGGGCCAGATACGCAGTATTTT. The gene calls are TRBV7-9 and TRBJ2-3; D perhaps matches TRBD1 (5 bases). Germline V gene sequence: CDR1 SEHNR, CDR2 FQNEAQ (reference sequence). The length of the CDR3 is 13 residues. V was clipped by 5 bases and J by 4 bases, with 10 bases between them.

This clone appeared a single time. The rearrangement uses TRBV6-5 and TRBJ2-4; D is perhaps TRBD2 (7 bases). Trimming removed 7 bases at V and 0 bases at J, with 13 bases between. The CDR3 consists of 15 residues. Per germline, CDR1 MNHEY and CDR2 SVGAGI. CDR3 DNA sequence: TGTGCCAGCACGACTGGGGGGGCAGCCAAAAACATTCAGTACTTC. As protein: CASTTGGAAKNIQYF.

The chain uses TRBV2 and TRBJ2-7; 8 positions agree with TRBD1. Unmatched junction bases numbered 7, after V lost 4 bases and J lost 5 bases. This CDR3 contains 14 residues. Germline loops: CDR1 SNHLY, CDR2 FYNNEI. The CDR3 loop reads CASSGVRQGNEQYV. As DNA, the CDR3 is TGTGCCAGCAGTGGGGTTAGACAGGGGAACGAGCAGTACGTC.

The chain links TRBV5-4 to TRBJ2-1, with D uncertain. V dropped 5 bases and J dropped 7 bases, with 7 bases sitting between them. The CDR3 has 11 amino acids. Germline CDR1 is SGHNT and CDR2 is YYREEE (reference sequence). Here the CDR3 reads CASRAQNEQFF. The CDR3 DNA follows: TGTGCCAGCAGGGCGCAAAATGAGCAGTTCTTC.

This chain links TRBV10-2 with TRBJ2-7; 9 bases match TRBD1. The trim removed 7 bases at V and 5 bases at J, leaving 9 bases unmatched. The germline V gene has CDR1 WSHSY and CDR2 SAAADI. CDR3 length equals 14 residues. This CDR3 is CASTDRGERNEQYV. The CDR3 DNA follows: TGCGCCAGCACTGACAGGGGGGAACGCAACGAGCAGTACGTC.

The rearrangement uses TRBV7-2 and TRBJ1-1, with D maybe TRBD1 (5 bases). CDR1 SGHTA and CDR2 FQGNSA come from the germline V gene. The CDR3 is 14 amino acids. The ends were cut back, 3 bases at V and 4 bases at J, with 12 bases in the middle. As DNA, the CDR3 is TGTGCCAGCAGCTTTCGGTTGGGGGGCACTGAAGCTTTCTTT. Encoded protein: CASSFRLGGTEAFF.

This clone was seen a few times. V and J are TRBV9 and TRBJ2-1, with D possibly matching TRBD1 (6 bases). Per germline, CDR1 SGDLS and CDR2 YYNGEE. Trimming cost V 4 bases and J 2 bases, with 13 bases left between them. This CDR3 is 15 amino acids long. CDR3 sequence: CASSPRQAAYNEQFF. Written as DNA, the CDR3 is TGTGCCAGCAGCCCCAGACAGGCGGCCTACAATGAGCAGTTCTTC.

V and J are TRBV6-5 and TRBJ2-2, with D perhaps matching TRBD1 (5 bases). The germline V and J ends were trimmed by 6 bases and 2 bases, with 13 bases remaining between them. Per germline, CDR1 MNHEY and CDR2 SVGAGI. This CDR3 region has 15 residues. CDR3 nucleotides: TGTGCCAGCAGGCCCTCAGGGCTAAACACCGGGGAGCTGTTTTTT. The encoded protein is CASRPSGLNTGELFF.

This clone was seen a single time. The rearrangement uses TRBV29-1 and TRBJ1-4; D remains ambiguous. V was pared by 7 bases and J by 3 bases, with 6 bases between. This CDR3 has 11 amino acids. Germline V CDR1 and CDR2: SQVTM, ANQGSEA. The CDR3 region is CSGESNEKLFF. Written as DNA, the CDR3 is TGCAGCGGGGAGTCTAATGAAAAACTGTTTTTT.

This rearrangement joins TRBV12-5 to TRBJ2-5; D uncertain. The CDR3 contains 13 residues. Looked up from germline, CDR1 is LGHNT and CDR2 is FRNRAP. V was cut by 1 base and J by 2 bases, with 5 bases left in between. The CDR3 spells CASGLGLQETQYF. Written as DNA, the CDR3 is TGTGCTAGTGGTTTGGGACTTCAAGAGACCCAGTACTTC. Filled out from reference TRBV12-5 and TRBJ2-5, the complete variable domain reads DARVTQTPRHKVTEMGQEVTMRCQPILGHNTVFWYRQTMMQGLELLAYFRNRAPLDDSGMPKDRFSAEMPDATLATLKIQPSEPRDSAVYFCASGLGLQETQYFGPGTRLLVL.